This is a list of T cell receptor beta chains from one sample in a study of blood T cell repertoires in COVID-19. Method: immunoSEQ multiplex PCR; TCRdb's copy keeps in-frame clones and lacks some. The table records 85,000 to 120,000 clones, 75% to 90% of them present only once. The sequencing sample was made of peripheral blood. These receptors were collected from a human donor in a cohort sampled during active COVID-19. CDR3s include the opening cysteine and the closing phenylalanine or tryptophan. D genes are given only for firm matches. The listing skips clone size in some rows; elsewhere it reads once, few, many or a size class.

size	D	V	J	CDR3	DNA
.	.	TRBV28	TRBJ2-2	CASSLWTGRRSGELFF	TGTGCCAGCAGTTTATGGACAGGGAGGAGGTCCGGGGAGCTGTTTTTT
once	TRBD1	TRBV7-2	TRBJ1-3	CASSPDRGWSNTIYF	TGTGCCAGCAGCCCGGACAGGGGGTGGTCGAACACCATATATTTT
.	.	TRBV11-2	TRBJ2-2	CASSTVRENTGELFF	TGTGCCAGCAGCACGGTCAGGGAGAACACCGGGGAGCTGTTTTTT
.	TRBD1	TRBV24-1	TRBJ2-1	CATSDTGQGAGNEQFF	TGTGCCACCAGTGATACAGGACAGGGGGCTGGTAATGAGCAGTTCTTC
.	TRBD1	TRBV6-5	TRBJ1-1	CASNNRGTEAFF	TGTGCCAGCAACAACAGGGGAACTGAAGCTTTCTTT
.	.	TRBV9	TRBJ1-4	CASSVEAGNEKLFF	TGTGCCAGCAGCGTAGAGGCGGGTAATGAAAAACTGTTTTTT
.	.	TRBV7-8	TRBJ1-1	CASSSPMNTEAFF	TGTGCCAGCAGCTCCCCCATGAACACTGAAGCTTTCTTT
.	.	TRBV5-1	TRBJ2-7	CASSGSGYEQYF	TGCGCCAGCAGCGGGTCGGGTTACGAGCAGTACTTC
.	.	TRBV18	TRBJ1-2	CASSPDGADGYTF	TGTGCCAGCTCACCGGACGGAGCGGACGGCTACACCTTC
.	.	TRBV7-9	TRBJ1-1	CASSFLNRDTEAFF	TGTGCCAGCAGCTTCTTAAACAGGGACACTGAAGCTTTCTTT
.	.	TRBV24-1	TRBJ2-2	CATSELTGSGELFF	TGTGCCACCAGTGAACTTACAGGGTCCGGGGAGCTGTTTTTT
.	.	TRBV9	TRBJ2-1	CASSAGTSYNEQFF	TGTGCCAGCAGCGCAGGGACTTCCTACAATGAGCAGTTCTTC
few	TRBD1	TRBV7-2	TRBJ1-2	CATGPGTGVYGYTF	TGTGCCACCGGCCCCGGGACAGGGGTCTATGGCTACACCTTC
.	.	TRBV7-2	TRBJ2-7	CASSPRQAISYEQYF	TGTGCCAGCAGCCCACGACAGGCAATCTCCTACGAGCAGTACTTC
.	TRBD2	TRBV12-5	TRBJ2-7	CASGVPPGGPATYEQYF	TGTGCTAGTGGCGTTCCCCCGGGGGGGCCGGCCACCTACGAGCAGTACTTC
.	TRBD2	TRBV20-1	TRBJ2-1	CSASQAGGFYNEQFF	TGCAGTGCTAGTCAGGCGGGGGGATTCTACAATGAGCAGTTCTTC
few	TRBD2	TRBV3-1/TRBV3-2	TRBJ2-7	CASSRTSGGGTYEQYF	TGTGCCAGCAGTCGCACTAGCGGGGGGGGAACCTACGAGCAGTACTTC